One and the same sample provided the 8 T cell receptor beta chains below, sequenced in a study of follicular helper T cells after annual influenza vaccination. Data came from immunoSEQ multiplex PCR; TCRdb stores just in-frame clones and leaves some out. This table has some 11,000 clones, around 80% appearing once. This specimen consisted of CXCR5- memory CD4+ T cells sorted from blood, obtained 6 weeks after influenza vaccination. These receptors were obtained from an adult who received the influenza vaccine.

With respect to this clone: Relative to the germline gene, one junction end is altered; a read error may explain this. This chain uses TRBV2 with TRBJ2-5; D is possibly TRBD2 (7 bases). The CDR3 extends over 11 amino acids. The germline gives CDR1 SNHLY, CDR2 FYNNEI. DNA for the CDR3: TGTGCCAGCAGTGGGGGGGGCCCCCAGGACTTC. The encoded protein is CASSGGGPQDF.

This CDR3 reads CASSPAPTGVGQETQYF. The CDR3 DNA reads TGTGCCAGCAGCCCCGCCCCGACAGGGGTTGGCCAAGAGACCCAGTACTTC. The chain is built from TRBV11-2 and TRBJ2-5; TRBD1 aligns across 8 bases. V lost 5 bases and J lost 1; bases outside the gene matches: 12. Germline loops: CDR1 SGHAT, CDR2 FQNNGV. The CDR3 loop spans 17 amino acids.

This clone was seen only once. V usage is TRBV7-2 and J usage is TRBJ2-5; D uncertain. The germline V gene encodes CDR1 SGHTA and CDR2 FQGNSA. Between the trimmed V and J ends, which lost 0 bases and 5 bases, there was a span of 1 base. This CDR3 contains 11 residues. Here the CDR3 DNA reads TGTGCCAGCAGCTTAGCGGAGACCCAGTACTTC. It translates to CASSLAETQYF.

This clone occurred once. The chain combines TRBV7-9 with TRBJ2-6, with D possibly matching TRBD1 (5 bases). V shed 10 bases and J shed 6 bases, with 13 bases lying between them. CDR1 is SEHNR, CDR2 FQNEAQ, per germline (reference sequence). The CDR3 has 13 amino acids. The CDR3: CATQGLAANVLTF. CDR3 coding DNA: TGTGCCACCCAGGGCTTAGCGGCCAACGTCCTGACTTTC.

The chain is built from TRBV10-1 and TRBJ2-5; 7 nucleotides align to TRBD2. The J segment lost 0 bases and the V segment lost 8 bases, leaving 15 bases of the junction unmatched. The length of the CDR3 is 17 residues. Germline V CDR1 and CDR2: WNHNN, SYGVQD (reference sequence). This chain's CDR3 is CASGGVQGIVYQETQYF. Written as DNA, the CDR3 is TGCGCCAGCGGGGGGGTGCAGGGCATCGTGTACCAAGAGACCCAGTACTTC.

The V call is TRBV18, the J call TRBJ2-1, with D possibly matching TRBD2 (5 bases). Germline-derived CDR1 and CDR2 are KGHSH and LQKENI. V was shortened by 6 bases and J by 6 bases, with 12 bases between the two germline ends. The CDR3 covers 13 residues. DNA of the CDR3: TGTGCCAGCTCTAACCACCGGGGCAATGAGCAGTTCTTC. Protein sequence: CASSNHRGNEQFF.

The V and J genes are TRBV4-3 and TRBJ1-4; 10 bases match TRBD1. There are 15 residues in the CDR3. Germline CDR1 LGHNA, CDR2 YSLEER. V gave up 2 bases and J gave up 10 bases; unmatched junction bases: 7. CDR3 sequence: CASSQTTGGAGKLFF. CDR3 DNA sequence: TGCGCCAGCAGCCAAACGACAGGGGGCGCGGGAAAACTGTTTTTT.

The chain carries TRBV6-5 and TRBJ2-5; 8 bases agree with TRBD1. With V trimmed by 6 bases and J by 5 bases, 2 bases remained unmatched. The germline CDR1 and CDR2 sequences are MNHEY and SVGAGI. CDR3 length equals 12 residues. CDR3 amino acids: CASRDRVETQYF. In nucleotides, the CDR3 is TGTGCCAGCAGGGACAGGGTGGAGACCCAGTACTTC.